Each of the 22 T cell receptor beta chains below was sequenced from the same sample in a study of technical replicates of blood from several donors. Measured with immunoSEQ multiplex PCR; TCRdb has only the in-frame clones, and not every one. The sample shows under 95,000 clones, 92% of them seen only once. Sequencing input: T cells isolated from PBMCs. Receptor source: a human donor in good health.

The chain has TRBV18 and TRBJ2-3, with D unclear. V lost 2 bases, J lost 2 bases, and 11 bases lay in between. The CDR3 sequence is 15 residues long. CDR1 is KGHSH and CDR2 is LQKENI in the germline V gene. CDR3 nucleotide sequence: TGTGCCAGCTCACCAGTGCAGGCCCCCACAGATACGCAGTATTTT. Its protein is CASSPVQAPTDTQYF.

The rearrangement links TRBV27 to TRBJ2-2; TRBD2 agrees at 9 bases. The trim removed 6 bases at V and 3 bases at J, leaving 2 bases unmatched. The CDR3 spans 14 residues. Germline CDR1 and CDR2: MNHEY and SMNVEV (reference sequence). This CDR3 reads CASRWTSDTGELFF. DNA for the CDR3: TGTGCCAGCAGATGGACTAGCGACACCGGGGAGCTGTTTTTT.

This clone has a single count. The rearrangement links TRBV9 to TRBJ1-5; D ambiguous. CDR3 size: 13 residues. Per the germline V gene, CDR1 is SGDLS and CDR2 is YYNGEE. V was cut by 0 bases and J by 7 bases, with 8 bases left in between. DNA of the CDR3: TGTGCCAGCAGCGTAGACGGGGAGCAGCCCCAGCATTTT. Its translation: CASSVDGEQPQHF.

The chain uses TRBV7-9 and TRBJ2-7; a possible D gene is TRBD2 (6 bases). The CDR3 totals 11 residues. Germline lookup yields CDR1 SEHNR and CDR2 FQNEAQ (reference sequence). V lost 7 bases to trimming and J lost 6 bases, with 10 bases between them. In nucleotides, the CDR3 is TGTGCCAGCAACCTGGGAGGCGAGCAGTACTTC. Amino acids: CASNLGGEQYF.

This rearrangement joins TRBV5-1 to TRBJ1-1, with TRBD1 as a possible D gene (6 bases). CDR1 and CDR2 (germline): SGHRS, YFSETQ. This CDR3 has 11 residues. The V end lost 2 bases, the J end lost 8 bases, and 7 bases lay between the germline ends. This CDR3 is CASSLTGEAFF. CDR3 bases: TGCGCCAGCAGCTTAACAGGGGAAGCTTTCTTT.

The table lists this clone with a count of one. V is TRBV28 and J is TRBJ1-2; D unclear. The CDR3 is 15 amino acids. Trimming left V 6 bases short and J 0 bases short, with 14 bases between. Germline V gives CDR1 MDHEN, CDR2 SYDVKM. CDR3 residues: CASRKIPDSNYGYTF. Here the CDR3 DNA reads TGTGCCAGCAGAAAAATCCCAGACTCTAACTATGGCTACACCTTC.

V usage is TRBV27 and J usage is TRBJ2-7; D call uncertain. Germline V gives CDR1 MNHEY, CDR2 SMNVEV (reference sequence). This CDR3 is 13 amino acids long. V was cut by 4 bases and J by 0 bases, with 7 bases left in between. This chain's CDR3 is CASSSSRSYEQYF. CDR3 nucleotide sequence: TGTGCCAGCAGTTCATCTCGCTCCTACGAGCAGTACTTC.

This sequence joins TRBV10-3 and TRBJ2-7; TRBD1 matches 7 bases. CDR1 ENHRY and CDR2 SYGVKD come from the germline V gene. After removal of 3 bases from V and 1 base from J, the junction contained 15 bases not matched to a gene. The CDR3 length is 18 residues. The CDR3 sequence is CAISDPTRPGQPSYEQYF. Written as DNA, the CDR3 is TGTGCCATCAGTGACCCTACCCGACCGGGACAGCCTTCCTACGAGCAGTACTTC.

V gene TRBV11-3 combines with J gene TRBJ1-1, with no clear D. The CDR3 has 16 amino acids. V was pared by 2 bases and J by 1 base, with 14 bases between. Germline V lookup: CDR1 SGHNT, CDR2 YENEEA. CDR3 in amino acids: CASSLSVGGGNTEAFF. The CDR3 nucleotides read TGTGCCAGCAGCTTATCCGTAGGCGGCGGGAACACTGAAGCTTTCTTT.

J is TRBJ2-7 and V is TRBV5-6; 8 bases agree with TRBD2. The CDR3 is 15 residues long. CDR1 and CDR2 (germline): SGHDT, YYEEEE. Germline trimming cut 0 bases from V and 3 bases from J; bases unmatched to any gene: 5. The CDR3 region has the DNA TGTGCCAGCAGCTTGGAACTAGCGGAGCACTACGAGCAGTACTTC. Translated, it gives CASSLELAEHYEQYF.

The J gene is TRBJ2-5, the V gene TRBV19; D may be TRBD1 (6 bases). Germline V gene lookup returns CDR1 LNHDA and CDR2 SQIVND (reference sequence). This CDR3 contains 15 residues. Deletions cut 3 bases from V and 1 base from J, with 12 bases between. CDR3 protein: CASSIIWGPQETQYF. The CDR3, as DNA: TGTGCCAGTAGTATTATCTGGGGGCCCCAAGAGACCCAGTACTTC.

The rearrangement links TRBV7-3 to TRBJ2-1, with 7 bases that match TRBD2. This CDR3 contains 14 residues. Germline CDR1 SGHTA, CDR2 FQGTGA. The ends lost 4 bases at V and 4 bases at J; junction bases unmatched: 4. The CDR3 loop is CASSSSGAYNEQFF. In nucleotides, the CDR3 is TGTGCCAGCAGCTCTAGCGGAGCTTACAATGAGCAGTTCTTC. The full variable domain, its missing parts supplied by reference TRBV7-3 and TRBJ2-1, is GAGVSQTPSNKVTEKGKYVELRCDPISGHTALYWYRQSLGQGPEFLIYFQGTGAADDSGLPNDRFFAVRPEGSVSTLKIQRTERGDSAVYLCASSSSGAYNEQFFGPGTRLTVL.

The chain combines TRBV6-5 with TRBJ1-1; D is possibly TRBD1 (6 bases). V lost 6 bases, J lost 10 bases, and 18 bases lay in between. Germline lookup yields CDR1 MNHEY and CDR2 SVGAGI. This CDR3 contains 13 residues. In nucleotides, the CDR3 is TGTGCCAGCAGCCCTTCTACAGGGAGAGGAGCTTTCTTT. Its translation: CASSPSTGRGAFF.

The chain links TRBV29-1 to TRBJ2-7, with TRBD1 matching over 8 bases. The J segment lost 2 bases and the V segment lost 6 bases, leaving 0 bases of the junction unmatched. This CDR3 is 11 amino acids long. Germline values: CDR1 SQVTM, CDR2 ANQGSEA. The DNA of the CDR3 is TGCAGCGTACAGGGGGCCTACGAGCAGTACTTC. Protein: CSVQGAYEQYF.

The chain uses TRBV29-1 and TRBJ2-7, with TRBD2 matching over 10 bases. The CDR3 is 13 residues long. Germline V gene lookup returns CDR1 SQVTM and CDR2 ANQGSEA. The trim removed 4 bases at V and 3 bases at J, leaving 3 bases unmatched. CDR3 bases: TGCAGCGTTGCTAGCGGGAGAGACTACGAGCAGTACTTC. Translated: CSVASGRDYEQYF.

The chain links TRBV6-5 to TRBJ1-2; D is uncertain. Germline V gives CDR1 MNHEY, CDR2 SVGAGI. V was shortened by 2 bases and J by 4 bases, with 5 bases between the two germline ends. The CDR3 runs to 12 residues. DNA for the CDR3: TGTGCCAGCAGTTACCGGGGCTATGGCTACACCTTC. Amino acid sequence: CASSYRGYGYTF.

The genes are TRBV27 and TRBJ2-5; 7 positions agree with TRBD2. The germline CDR1 and CDR2 sequences are MNHEY and SMNVEV (reference sequence). V dropped 4 bases and J dropped 3; count of bases not matched to a gene: 2. CDR3 length: 13 residues. The CDR3: CASSSLAEETQYF. DNA of the CDR3: TGTGCCAGCAGTTCTCTAGCGGAAGAGACCCAGTACTTC.

A word on this clone: At one end the junction does not follow the germline gene, possibly because of a read error. The chain carries TRBV29-1 and TRBJ2-5, with 8 bases identical to TRBD2. CDR1 SQVTM and CDR2 ANQGSEA come from the germline V gene. This CDR3 region has 13 residues. The DNA of the CDR3 is TGCAGCGTTGTTCCAACAGCGGGAGAGAGCCAGTACTTC. This codes for CSVVPTAGESQYF.

The DNA for the CDR3 is TGTGCCAGCAGCTCCCTCGGAGGGGAAAACACTGAAGCTTTCTTT. This gives the protein CASSSLGGENTEAFF. The genes are TRBV11-3 and TRBJ1-1; tentatively, D is TRBD1 (5 bases). Germline lookup yields CDR1 SGHNT and CDR2 YENEEA. Trimming left V 4 bases short and J 2 bases short, with 14 bases between. The CDR3 runs to 15 residues.

The J gene is TRBJ2-1, the V gene TRBV19; tentative D call: TRBD1 (6 bases). The CDR3 contains 13 residues. Trimming shortened V by 7 bases and J by 8 bases, and 15 bases separated the two germline ends. Germline CDR1 reads LNHDA; CDR2 reads SQIVND (reference sequence). DNA for the CDR3: TGTGCCAGTAACCCCAGGGGCTTTCATGAGCAGTTCTTC. This codes for CASNPRGFHEQFF.

This chain connects TRBV2 to TRBJ2-7; TRBD1 matches 7 bases. Germline V CDR1 and CDR2: SNHLY, FYNNEI. The CDR3 is 15 amino acids. V lost 2 bases and J lost 5; bases outside the gene matches: 9. In DNA, the CDR3 is TGTGCCAGCAGTGAAAAAACTTGGGACAGCCACGAGCAGTACTTC. This translates into CASSEKTWDSHEQYF.

The chain couples TRBV13 to TRBJ2-1; weak D call: TRBD2 (6 bases). The CDR3 is 12 residues long. Germline V lookup: CDR1 PRHDT, CDR2 FYEKMQ (reference sequence). V gave up 7 bases and J gave up 9 bases, with 13 bases separating them. The chain's CDR3 is CASTQQEGEQFF. The CDR3 nucleotides read TGTGCCAGCACCCAACAGGAGGGTGAGCAGTTCTTC.